The rows below give T cell receptor beta chains drawn from one sample of a study of shared clonotypes between healthy human individuals. Using immunoSEQ multiplex PCR, the repertoire was profiled, and TCRdb retains in-frame clones only, with some absent. The repertoire holds over 950,000 clones, with 70% to 80% as singletons. Sequenced input: memory CD4+ T cells from PBMCs. The receptors originated from a man between 18 and 35 years old in good health. Some clones in this sample may be carry-over from other donors' samples. CDR3s include the opening cysteine and the closing phenylalanine or tryptophan. Fields, in order: V gene, clone size, D gene, J gene, CDR3 DNA, CDR3 protein. A D gene is named only where the DNA matches it firmly. For some rows the clone size is stated as once, few or many, or as a class when expanded; others skip it.

>TRBV27|NA|NA|TRBJ1-5
TGTGCCAGCAGTGACGATCGGGGAAGGCAGCCCCAGCATTTT
CASSDDRGRQPQHF
>TRBV18|NA|TRBD2|TRBJ2-7
TGTGCCAGCTCACCACAAACTCGGACTAGCGGGGAGGTGCAGTACTTC
CASSPQTRTSGEVQYF
>TRBV10-1|once|TRBD2|TRBJ2-1
TGCGCCAGCAGTGAAGGACTAGCGGGAGCAAATGAGCAGTTCTTC
CASSEGLAGANEQFF
>TRBV27|many|NA|TRBJ1-2
TGTGCCAGCAGTTTATGGGGGGGCTATGGCTACACCTTC
CASSLWGGYGYTF
>TRBV28|NA|NA|TRBJ2-1
TGTGCCAGCAGTTTCGGCCGGAGTCTGCCCGGGGAGCAGTTCTTC
CASSFGRSLPGEQFF
>TRBV18|NA|NA|TRBJ1-1
TGTGCCAGCTCACCACCTGGGGCGGTGAACACTGAAGCTTTCTTT
CASSPPGAVNTEAFF
>TRBV2|NA|NA|TRBJ2-5
TGTGCCAGCCAGTGGAACCAAGAGACCCAGTACTTC
CASQWNQETQYF
>TRBV9|NA|NA|TRBJ1-3
TGTGCCAGCAGCCCCACAAGCGGGGCCTCTGGAAACACCATATATTTT
CASSPTSGASGNTIYF
>TRBV7-9|NA|NA|TRBJ1-3
TGTGCCAGCAGCAGGGGGACTCCCCAAAGAGGAAACACCATATATTTT
CASSRGTPQRGNTIYF
>TRBV30|NA|TRBD2|TRBJ2-1
TGTGCCTGGGACCCGGGGGGATCCTACAATGAGCAGTTCTTC
CAWDPGGSYNEQFF
>TRBV29-1|few|NA|TRBJ2-2
TGCAGCGTTCCAGACCGCCGGAACACCGGGGAGCTGTTTTTT
CSVPDRRNTGELFF
>TRBV29-1|few|NA|TRBJ1-1
TGCAGCGTTGGGACAGCTTTCTTCATGAACACTGAAGCTTTCTTT
CSVGTAFFMNTEAFF
>TRBV19|NA|TRBD1|TRBJ2-7
TGTGCCAGTAGTATAGTTGGGACAGGGACTTCCGAGCAGTACTTC
CASSIVGTGTSEQYF
>TRBV4-1|NA|NA|TRBJ2-1
TGCGCCAGCAGCCAAGCCCTCGGACCCGATTCCCAGGGGGAGCAGTTCTTC
CASSQALGPDSQGEQFF
>TRBV9|few|TRBD2|TRBJ2-1
TGTGCCAGCAGCGTAGGTCTCCCTAGCGGGCGCAATGAGCAGTTCTTC
CASSVGLPSGRNEQFF
>TRBV21-1|NA|NA|TRBJ1-2
TGTGCCAGCAGCAAAGCTCAACGGCTTGGCTATGGCTACACCTTC
CASSKAQRLGYGYTF
>TRBV5-1|few|NA|TRBJ2-2
TGCGCCAGCAGCTCCCTTAGGAGTCACACCGGGGAGCTGTTTTTT
CASSSLRSHTGELFF
>TRBV5-1|NA|TRBD1|TRBJ1-4
TGCGCCAGCAGCCAAGGGGGCACTAATGAAAAACTGTTTTTT
CASSQGGTNEKLFF
>TRBV27|few|TRBD2|TRBJ2-1
TGTGCCAGCAGTTTATCGATCCTAGCGGGAGGGTATGAGCAGTTCTTC
CASSLSILAGGYEQFF
>TRBV2|NA|TRBD2|TRBJ2-5
TGTGCCAGCATCCTCCCCGGGGGCGGGGGGGAGACCCAGTACTTC
CASILPGGGGETQYF
>TRBV7-9|NA|TRBD1|TRBJ2-7
TGTGCCAGCAGCCTCGGACAGGGCAGGGCCTACGAGCAGTACTTC
CASSLGQGRAYEQYF
>TRBV11-2|NA|TRBD2|TRBJ2-3
TGTGCCAGCAGCTACGGCTACGGCGGGAGGCGCACAGATACGCAGTATTTT
CASSYGYGGRRTDTQYF
>TRBV5-1|NA|TRBD2|TRBJ2-1
TGCGCCAGCAGCGCTAGCGGGAACTCCTACAATGAGCAGTTCTTC
CASSASGNSYNEQFF
>TRBV18|NA|NA|TRBJ2-7
TGTGCCAGCTCACCACGGTCCACCGGGGGCAACGAGCAGTACTTC
CASSPRSTGGNEQYF
>TRBV6-5|NA|NA|TRBJ2-4
TGTGCCAGCAGGGGCACATTAGCCAAAAACATTCAGTACTTC
CASRGTLAKNIQYF
>TRBV5-6|NA|NA|TRBJ1-2
TGTGCCAGCACCTTGGGACGGAACTATGGCTACACCTTC
CASTLGRNYGYTF
>TRBV7-6|NA|TRBD1|TRBJ2-7
TGTGCCAGCAGCTTCGGGACAGGGGCCGAGCAGTACTTC
CASSFGTGAEQYF
>TRBV7-8|NA|NA|TRBJ2-5
TGTGCCAGCAGCTTAGAATGGCTAGATCAAGAGACCCAGTACTTC
CASSLEWLDQETQYF
>TRBV30|NA|NA|TRBJ1-4
TGTGCCGGACGGGGGGGACCTAATGAAAAACTGTTTTTT
CAGRGGPNEKLFF
>TRBV7-9|few|NA|TRBJ2-5
TGTGCCAGCAGCTTAATGGGACTCGGAGAAGAGACCCAGTACTTC
CASSLMGLGEETQYF
>TRBV7-7|NA|NA|TRBJ2-7
TGTGCCAGCAGCTTAGGACAGTTCTACGAGCAGTACTTC
CASSLGQFYEQYF
>TRBV5-4|few|NA|TRBJ2-1
TGTGCCAGCAGCTTGCCACCGGGAGCGGGCAATGAGCAGTTCTTC
CASSLPPGAGNEQFF
>TRBV10-3|once|NA|TRBJ2-4
TGTGCCATCAGTGAGTCCCTCCAGCGGAACATTCAGTACTTC
CAISESLQRNIQYF
>TRBV9|NA|NA|TRBJ2-2
TGTGCCAGCAGCGTTTCCGGGGAGCTGGTTTTT
CASSVSGELVF
>TRBV5-6|once|NA|TRBJ1-6
TGTGCCAGCAGCTATGGACAGCTTAATTCACCCCTCCACTTT
CASSYGQLNSPLHF
>TRBV19|NA|TRBD1|TRBJ1-4
TGTGCCAGTAGTAAGCGTCCGGGACAGGGGTATGATAATGAAAAACTGTTTTTT
CASSKRPGQGYDNEKLFF
>TRBV6-6|NA|TRBD1|TRBJ2-5
TGTGCCAGCAGTTACGGACAGGGCGGATACCAAGAGACCCAGTACTTC
CASSYGQGGYQETQYF
>TRBV6-5|few|NA|TRBJ1-2
TGTGCCAGCCCGGACCTGCCCCCGGGGGGCTACACCTTC
CASPDLPPGGYTF
>TRBV10-1|NA|NA|TRBJ2-1
TGCGCCAGCAGCGGGATGTACAATGAGCAGTTCTTC
CASSGMYNEQFF
>TRBV18|NA|NA|TRBJ1-3
TGTGCCAGCTCACCACCCGGGGTACCCTCTGGAAACACCATATATTTT
CASSPPGVPSGNTIYF
>TRBV28|NA|NA|TRBJ2-5
TGTGCCAGCACCTCAGAAGAGACCCAGTACTTC
CASTSEETQYF